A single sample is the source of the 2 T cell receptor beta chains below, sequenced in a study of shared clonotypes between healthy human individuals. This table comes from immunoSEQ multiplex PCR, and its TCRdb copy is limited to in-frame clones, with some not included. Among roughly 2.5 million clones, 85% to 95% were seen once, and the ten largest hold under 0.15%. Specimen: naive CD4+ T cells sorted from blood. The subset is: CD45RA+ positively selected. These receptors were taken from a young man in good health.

The CDR3 DNA sequence: TGCGCCAGCAGCTTGGGGGGTGAACTATCCTACAATGAGCAGTTCTTC. Translated: CASSLGGELSYNEQFF. The J gene is TRBJ2-1, the V gene TRBV5-1, with D unclear. Germline CDR1 SGHRS, CDR2 YFSETQ. The CDR3 is made up of 16 amino acids. V lost 0 bases, J lost 1 base, and 11 bases lay in between. The variable domain in full, completed from reference TRBV5-1 and TRBJ2-1, reads KAGVTQTPRYLIKTRGQQVTLSCSPISGHRSVSWYQQTPGQGLQFLFEYFSETQRNKGNFPGRFSGRQFSNSRSEMNVSTLELGDSALYLCASSLGGELSYNEQFFGPGTRLTVL.

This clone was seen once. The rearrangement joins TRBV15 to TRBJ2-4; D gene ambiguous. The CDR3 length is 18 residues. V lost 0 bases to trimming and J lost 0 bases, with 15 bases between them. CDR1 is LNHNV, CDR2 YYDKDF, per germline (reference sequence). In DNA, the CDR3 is TGTGCCACCAGCAGAGAGGGGTTGGCAGGATCAGCCAAAAACATTCAGTACTTC. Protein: CATSREGLAGSAKNIQYF.